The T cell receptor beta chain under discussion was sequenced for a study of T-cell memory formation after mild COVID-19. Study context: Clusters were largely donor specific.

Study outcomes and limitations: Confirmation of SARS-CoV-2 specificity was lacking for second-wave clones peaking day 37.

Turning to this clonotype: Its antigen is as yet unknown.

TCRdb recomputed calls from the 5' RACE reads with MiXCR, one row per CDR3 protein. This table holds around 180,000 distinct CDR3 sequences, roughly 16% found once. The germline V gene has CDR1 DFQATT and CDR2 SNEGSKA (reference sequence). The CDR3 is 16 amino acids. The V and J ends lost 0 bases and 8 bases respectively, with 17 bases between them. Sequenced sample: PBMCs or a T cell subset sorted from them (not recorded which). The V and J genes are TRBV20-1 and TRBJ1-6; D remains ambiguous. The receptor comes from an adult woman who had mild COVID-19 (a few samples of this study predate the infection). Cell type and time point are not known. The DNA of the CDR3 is TGCAGTGCTAGAGATAGGGCAGGAGGCCTTGATTCACCCCTCCACTTT. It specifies CSARDRAGGLDSPLHF.